Below are 14 T cell receptor beta chains sequenced from a single sample in a study of control samples from healthy donors and cancer patients. Sequencing was performed with immunoSEQ multiplex PCR; in TCRdb, only in-frame clones are kept and a portion is missing. The repertoire has 150,000 to 200,000 clones, 85% to 95% of them found once; the top ten carry 8.5%. The specimen sequenced was blood. These receptors all stem from a woman between 40 and 55 years old in good health.

The rearrangement joins TRBV7-2 to TRBJ2-5, with 16 bases aligning to TRBD2. V shed 5 bases and J 3 bases; nucleotides not matched to a gene: 3. The V gene's germline CDR1 is SGHTA and CDR2 FQGNSA. The CDR3 sequence is 16 residues long. CDR3 coding DNA: TGTGCCAGCAGCCTAGGGACTAGCGGGGGGGAAGAGACCCAGTACTTC. It translates to CASSLGTSGGEETQYF.

J is TRBJ1-5 and V is TRBV6-2 or TRBV6-3; 9 nucleotides match TRBD1. The CDR3 has 13 amino acids. V was clipped by 6 bases and J by 5 bases; unmatched bases: 2. Germline CDR1 reads MNHEY; CDR2 reads SVGEGT. This CDR3 is CASSRDRDQPQHF. CDR3 in DNA: TGTGCCAGCAGCCGGGACAGGGATCAGCCCCAGCATTTT.

The chain combines TRBV5-1 with TRBJ2-1, with D tentatively TRBD1 (5 bases). This CDR3 spans 14 amino acids. Trimming cost V 1 base and J 1 base, with 6 bases left between them. From germline, CDR1 is SGHRS and CDR2 YFSETQ. The CDR3 DNA reads TGCGCCAGCAGCTTGTACAGGTCCTACAATGAGCAGTTCTTC. Translating it yields CASSLYRSYNEQFF.

This clone was seen more than once but under ten times. V gene TRBV6-5 combines with J gene TRBJ1-1; no clear D gene. Germline V lookup: CDR1 MNHEY, CDR2 SVGAGI. This CDR3 is built from 14 residues. V was trimmed by 8 bases and J by 0 bases, leaving 13 bases between them. Here the CDR3 DNA reads TGTGCCAGCGGGAGACTTTACATGAACACTGAAGCTTTCTTT. Its protein product is CASGRLYMNTEAFF.

This chain links TRBV27 with TRBJ1-1, with 7 bases matching TRBD1. In germline, CDR1 is MNHEY, CDR2 SMNVEV (reference sequence). V trimming: 5 bases; J trimming: 5 bases; junction bases outside the gene matches: 8. This CDR3 spans 14 amino acids. The CDR3 reads CASSAPYRGTEAFF. The DNA of the CDR3 is TGTGCCAGCAGTGCCCCTTACAGGGGAACTGAAGCTTTCTTT.

The rearrangement links TRBV3-1 (or the pseudogene TRBV3-2) to TRBJ1-1, with TRBD1 as a possible D gene (6 bases). The germline V and J ends were trimmed by 4 bases and 8 bases, with 14 bases remaining between them. The CDR3 totals 13 residues. In germline, CDR1 is LGHDT, CDR2 YNNKEL (reference sequence). CDR3 in DNA: TGTGCCAGCAGCCCGAACAGGGACCTGGAAGCTTTCTTT. Its translation: CASSPNRDLEAFF.

The chain carries TRBV11-3 and TRBJ2-1; 9 nucleotides align to TRBD1. After removal of 5 bases from V and 6 bases from J, the junction contained 5 bases not matched to a gene. Germline V lookup: CDR1 SGHNT, CDR2 YENEEA. CDR3 length equals 14 residues. In nucleotides, the CDR3 is TGTGCCAGCAGCCCCGGACAGGGGATCAATGAGCAGTTCTTC. Translating it yields CASSPGQGINEQFF.

J is TRBJ1-1 and V is TRBV30; D unresolved. V lost 1 base and J lost 7, with 16 bases in between. Germline-derived CDR1 and CDR2 are GTSNPN and SVGIG (reference sequence). CDR3 size: 14 residues. CDR3 nucleotide sequence: TGTGCCTGGAGTGGACGGGCAGCCGGTGGTGAAGCTTTCTTT. This gives the protein CAWSGRAAGGEAFF.

The chain recombines TRBV29-1 with TRBJ2-3, with 9 bases fitting TRBD2. Per germline, CDR1 SQVTM and CDR2 ANQGSEA. The CDR3 spans 14 residues. Trimming took 7 bases from V and 1 from J; bases not matched to a gene: 6. The CDR3 DNA reads TGCAGCGCCCAAATAGCGGGGGGCACAGATACGCAGTATTTT. Protein product: CSAQIAGGTDTQYF.

The gene calls are TRBV9 and TRBJ1-1, with a weak D call TRBD1 (5 bases). CDR3 length: 13 amino acids. Germline V CDR1 and CDR2: SGDLS, YYNGEE. V gave up 3 bases and J gave up 1 base, with 7 bases separating them. CDR3 DNA: TGTGCCAGCAGCGAAGGACAGAACACTGAAGCTTTCTTT. Translated, it gives CASSEGQNTEAFF.

The V gene is TRBV7-2, the J gene TRBJ2-7; the match to TRBD2 covers 9 bases. Germline V gene sequence: CDR1 SGHTA, CDR2 FQGNSA. The ends lost 5 bases at V and 3 bases at J; junction bases unmatched: 11. The CDR3 length is 16 residues. CDR3 coding DNA: TGTGCCAGCAGCCTTAGGGGCGGGAGGGCGAACTACGAGCAGTACTTC. Amino acids: CASSLRGGRANYEQYF.

This chain links TRBV6-5 with TRBJ2-3; a possible D gene is TRBD1 (6 bases). CDR3 length equals 15 residues. With 2 bases removed from V and 1 base from J, the gap between germline ends came to 10 bases. From germline, CDR1 is MNHEY and CDR2 SVGAGI. The CDR3 here is CASSYQGSGTDTQYF. Here the CDR3 DNA reads TGTGCCAGCAGTTACCAGGGGTCCGGCACAGATACGCAGTATTTT.

The chain combines TRBV7-8 with TRBJ1-3; 7 bases align to TRBD1. V lost 8 bases and J lost 6; bases outside the gene matches: 10. This CDR3 is built from 14 residues. Germline V lookup: CDR1 SGHVS, CDR2 FQNEAQ. CDR3 loop: CASQQRTGQNTIYF. The CDR3 DNA sequence: TGTGCCAGCCAGCAAAGGACAGGTCAAAACACCATATATTTT.

This rearrangement joins TRBV7-9 to TRBJ1-2; perhaps TRBD1 as D (5 bases). Germline loops: CDR1 SEHNR, CDR2 FQNEAQ (reference sequence). Trimming shortened V by 5 bases and J by 2 bases, and 15 bases separated the two germline ends. There are 15 residues in the CDR3. The CDR3 region has the DNA TGTGCCAGCAGCCATCCGGGACGGCTAAACTATGGCTACACCTTC. Translated, it gives CASSHPGRLNYGYTF.